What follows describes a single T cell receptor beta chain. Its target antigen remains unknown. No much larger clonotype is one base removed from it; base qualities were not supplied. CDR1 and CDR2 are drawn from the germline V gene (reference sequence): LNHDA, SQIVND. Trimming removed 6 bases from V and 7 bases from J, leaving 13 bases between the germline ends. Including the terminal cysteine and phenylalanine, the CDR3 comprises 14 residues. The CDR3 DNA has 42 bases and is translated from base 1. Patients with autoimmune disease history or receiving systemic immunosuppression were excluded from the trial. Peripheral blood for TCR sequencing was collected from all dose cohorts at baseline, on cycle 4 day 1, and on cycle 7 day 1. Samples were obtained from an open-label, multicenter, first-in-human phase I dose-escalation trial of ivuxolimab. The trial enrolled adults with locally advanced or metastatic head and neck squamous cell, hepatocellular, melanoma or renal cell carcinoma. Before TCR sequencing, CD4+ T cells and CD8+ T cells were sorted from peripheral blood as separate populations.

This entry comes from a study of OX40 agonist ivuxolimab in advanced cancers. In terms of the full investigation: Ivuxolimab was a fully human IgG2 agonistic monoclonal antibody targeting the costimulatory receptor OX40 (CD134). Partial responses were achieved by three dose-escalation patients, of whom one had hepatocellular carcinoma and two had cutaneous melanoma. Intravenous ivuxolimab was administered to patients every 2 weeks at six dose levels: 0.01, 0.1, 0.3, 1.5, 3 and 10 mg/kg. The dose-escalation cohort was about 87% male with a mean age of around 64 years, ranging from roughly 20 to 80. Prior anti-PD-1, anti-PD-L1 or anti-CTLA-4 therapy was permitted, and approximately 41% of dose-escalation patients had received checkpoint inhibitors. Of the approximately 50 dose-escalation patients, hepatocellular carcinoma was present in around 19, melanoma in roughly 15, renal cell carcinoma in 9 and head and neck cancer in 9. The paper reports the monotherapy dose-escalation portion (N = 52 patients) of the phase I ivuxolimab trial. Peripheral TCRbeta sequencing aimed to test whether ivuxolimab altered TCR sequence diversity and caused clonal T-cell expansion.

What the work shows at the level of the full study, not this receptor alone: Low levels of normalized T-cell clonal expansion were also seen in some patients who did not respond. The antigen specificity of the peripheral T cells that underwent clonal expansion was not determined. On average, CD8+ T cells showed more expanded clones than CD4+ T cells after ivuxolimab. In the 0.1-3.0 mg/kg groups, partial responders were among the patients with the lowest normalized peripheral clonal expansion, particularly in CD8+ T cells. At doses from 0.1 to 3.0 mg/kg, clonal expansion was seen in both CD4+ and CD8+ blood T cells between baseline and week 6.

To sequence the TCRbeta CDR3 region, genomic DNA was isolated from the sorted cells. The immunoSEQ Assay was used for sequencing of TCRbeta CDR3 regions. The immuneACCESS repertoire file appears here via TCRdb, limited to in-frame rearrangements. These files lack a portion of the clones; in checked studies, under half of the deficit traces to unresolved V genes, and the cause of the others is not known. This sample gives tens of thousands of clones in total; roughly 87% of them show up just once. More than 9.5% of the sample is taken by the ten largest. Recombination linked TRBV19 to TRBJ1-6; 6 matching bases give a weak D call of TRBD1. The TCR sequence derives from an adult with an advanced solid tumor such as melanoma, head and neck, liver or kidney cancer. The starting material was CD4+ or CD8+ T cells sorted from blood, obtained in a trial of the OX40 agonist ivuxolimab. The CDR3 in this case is CASRRTDENSPLHF. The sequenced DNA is TGTGCCAGTAGACGGACAGATGAAAATTCACCCCTCCACTTT.